The source of this TCR beta chain is a study of CD8+CD57+ T cells in acquired aplastic anemia. Study as a whole: DNA from sorted CD4+ and CD8+ cells averaged roughly 3.2 ug. Study-wide results and caveats: Significance was not reached for CD8+ Simpson's diversity between patients and controls.

The template for TCR beta VDJ and CDR3 sequence profiling was genomic DNA. TCRdb redid the calling of the reads with MiXCR, one entry per CDR3 protein. The sample holds about 170,000 distinct CDR3 sequences, roughly 43% seen once. V was shortened by 6 bases and J by 6 bases, with 6 bases between the two germline ends. This CDR3 is 10 amino acids long. Looked up from germline, CDR1 is SGDLS and CDR2 is YYNGEE. This clonotype was seen ten or more times. Its specificity is unknown. The patients chosen for sequencing had shown expansion of CD8+CD57+ cells (detected by flow cytometry). As a group, the patients uniformly had severe acquired aplastic anemia. No therapy was given to patients before blood sampling.

Sequenced: sorted CD4+, CD8+, or CD8+CD57+ T cells (not recorded which) from PBMCs. This receptor was taken from a human donor with aplastic anemia. The chain links TRBV9 to TRBJ1-2; D ambiguous. The CDR3 nucleotides read TGTGCCAGCACCCGGGATGGCTACACCTTC. This codes for CASTRDGYTF.